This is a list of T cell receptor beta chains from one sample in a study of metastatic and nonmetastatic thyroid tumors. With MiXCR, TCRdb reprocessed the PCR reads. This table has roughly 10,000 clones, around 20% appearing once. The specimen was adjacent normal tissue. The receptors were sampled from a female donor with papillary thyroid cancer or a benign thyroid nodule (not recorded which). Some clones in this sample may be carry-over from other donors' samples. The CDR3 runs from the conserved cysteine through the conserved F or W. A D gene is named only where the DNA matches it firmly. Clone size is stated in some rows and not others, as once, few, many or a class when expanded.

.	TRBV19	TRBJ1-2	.	TGTGCCAGTAGTGCCCTGCGTGGGGGCGACTATGGCTACACCTTC	CASSALRGGDYGYTF
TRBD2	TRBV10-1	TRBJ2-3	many	TGCGCCAACAGTGAGGGAGGGTTTAGAGTCACAGATACGCAGTATTTT	CANSEGGFRVTDTQYF
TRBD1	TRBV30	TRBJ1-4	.	TGTGCCTGGAGTGCCGGACAGGGACCTAATGAAAAACTGTTTTTT	CAWSAGQGPNEKLFF
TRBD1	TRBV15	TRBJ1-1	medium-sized	TGTGCCACCAGCAGACTAGCCGGGACAGGGAAAACTGAAGCTTTCTTT	CATSRLAGTGKTEAFF
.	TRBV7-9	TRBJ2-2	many	TGTGCCAGCCCCGTGCGGTGGGGGGAGACCGGGGAGCTGTTTTTT	CASPVRWGETGELFF
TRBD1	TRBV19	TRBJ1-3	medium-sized	TGTGCCAGTAGTATACGGACAGGCGGAAACACCATATATTTT	CASSIRTGGNTIYF
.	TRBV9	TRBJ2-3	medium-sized	TGTGCCAGCAGCGTAGAATACGGGAGAGGAACAGATACGCAGTATTTT	CASSVEYGRGTDTQYF
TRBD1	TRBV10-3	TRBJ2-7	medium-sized	TGTGCCATCAGGGACTCGACAGGGACCTACGAGCAGTACTTC	CAIRDSTGTYEQYF
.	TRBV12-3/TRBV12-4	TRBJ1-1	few	TGTGCCAGCAGTTTGGGTGGCTACGCTGAAGCTTTCTTT	CASSLGGYAEAFF
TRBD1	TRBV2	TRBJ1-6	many	TGTGCCAGCAGGGGACAGGGTGAAGGTTCACCCCTCCACTTT	CASRGQGEGSPLHF
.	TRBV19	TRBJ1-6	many	TGTGCCAGTAGTGGAGGGGGTGGGAATTCACCCCTCCACTTT	CASSGGGGNSPLHF
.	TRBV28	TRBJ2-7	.	TGTGCCAGCAGTCGCCGGCACCGGGATCAATCTTACGAGCAGTACTTC	CASSRRHRDQSYEQYF
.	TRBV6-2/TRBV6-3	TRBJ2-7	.	TGTGCCGCCCGGGCCACAATAGGTGAGCAGTACTTC	CAARATIGEQYF
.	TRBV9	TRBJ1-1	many	TGTGCCAGCAGCGTAGACGGGTTGCCTGAAGCTTTCTTT	CASSVDGLPEAFF
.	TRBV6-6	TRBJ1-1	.	TGTGCCAGCAGTTACGTAGGCAGGCAAACTGAAGCTTTCTTT	CASSYVGRQTEAFF
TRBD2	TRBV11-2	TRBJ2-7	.	TGTGCCAGCAGCTTAGTTGCTAGCGGGACCTACACCTACGAGCAGTACTTC	CASSLVASGTYTYEQYF
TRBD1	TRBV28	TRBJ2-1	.	TGTGCCAGCCGGGACAGCCTCACCAATGAGCAGTTCTTC	CASRDSLTNEQFF
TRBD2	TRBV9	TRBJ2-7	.	TGTGCCAGCAGCGTAGCGGGGGGGGACAAGGCCGATCAAAGCTCCTACGAGCAGTACTTC	CASSVAGGDKADQSSYEQYF
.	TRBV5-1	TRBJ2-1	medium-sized	TGCGCCAGCAGCTTAGCGGCTTCCTACAATGAGCAGTTCTTC	CASSLAASYNEQFF
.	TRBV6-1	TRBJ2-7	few	TGTGCCAGCAGGGCCCTTCCACAGGGTTCCTACGAGCAGTACTTC	CASRALPQGSYEQYF
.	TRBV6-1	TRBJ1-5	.	TGTGCCAGCAGGGAGGGACACCAAAATCAGCCCCAGCATTTT	CASREGHQNQPQHF
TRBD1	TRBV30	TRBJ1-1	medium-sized	TGTGCCTGGAGTCACAGGGGGCGACGTGCTTTCTTT	CAWSHRGRRAFF
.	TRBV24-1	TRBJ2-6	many	TGTGCCACCAGTGGGTCAGGCAGATTCTCTGGGGCCAACGTCCTGACTTTC	CATSGSGRFSGANVLTF
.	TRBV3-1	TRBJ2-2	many	TGTGCCAGCAGTAGGGGAGCGAACACCGGGGAGCTGTTTTTT	CASSRGANTGELFF
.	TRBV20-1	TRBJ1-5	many	TGCAGTGCTACGAACCCAGGACAGTTAAATCAGCCCCAGCATTTT	CSATNPGQLNQPQHF
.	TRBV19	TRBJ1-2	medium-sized	TGTGCCAGCCGGACCGGTGACGGATCTAACTATGGCTACACCTTC	CASRTGDGSNYGYTF
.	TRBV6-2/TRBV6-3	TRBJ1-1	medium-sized	TGTGCCAGCATCTCGGCAGGCGACCGTTTAGAAGCTTTCTTT	CASISAGDRLEAFF
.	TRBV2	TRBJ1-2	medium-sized	TGTGCCAGCAGTGATGGCAGGATTTTTGCCGGCTACACCTTC	CASSDGRIFAGYTF
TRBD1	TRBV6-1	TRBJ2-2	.	TGTGCCGTACAGGGGACCTTAACCGGGGAGCTGTTTTTT	CAVQGTLTGELFF
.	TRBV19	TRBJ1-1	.	TGTGCCTGTAGAAGGTATATAGGGGGGCGGGTCACTGAAGCTCTCTTT	CACRRYIGGRVTEALF
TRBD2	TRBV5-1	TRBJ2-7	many	TGCGCCAGCAGCTTGGTCGCTAGCGGGAGTTACGAGCAGTACTTC	CASSLVASGSYEQYF